These 23 T cell receptor beta chains originate from one sample sequenced in a study of identical twins listed by TCRdb under 2016. Library creation used 5' RACE. These reads were obtained on an Illumina HiSeq 2000. The public reads were reprocessed in TCRdb via fastp at Q25 and MiXCR, keeping in-frame beta chains. Every distinct CDR3 protein forms one entry, paired with its most common genes and DNA. Across this sample there are some 440,000 distinct CDR3 sequences, with 20% to 25% seen only once. In total, the top ten clones hold over 2.5% of the sample. The sample also formed part of further work on T cells expressing NK-cell markers.

The sequenced sample consisted of CD4+ T cells sorted from blood. The receptors come from a woman aged 18-29 years in good health.

The J gene is TRBJ1-4, the V gene TRBV7-9, with no clear D. V was clipped by 3 bases and J by 0 bases, with 14 bases between them. Per germline, CDR1 SEHNR and CDR2 FQNEAQ (reference sequence). This CDR3 spans 17 amino acids. This chain's CDR3 is CASSLNGYSATNEKLFF. CDR3 nucleotides: TGTGCCAGCAGCTTGAACGGCTACTCTGCAACTAATGAAAAACTGTTTTTT.

The chain is built from TRBV20-1 and TRBJ2-3; D might be TRBD2 (6 bases). Trimming shortened V by 6 bases and J by 0 bases, and 13 bases separated the two germline ends. In germline, CDR1 is DFQATT, CDR2 SNEGSKA (reference sequence). The CDR3 has 14 amino acids. CDR3 nucleotides: TGCAGTGCCATTGCGGGGTCTAGCACAGATACGCAGTATTTT. Its translation is CSAIAGSSTDTQYF.

This chain joins TRBV5-6 and TRBJ2-2; TRBD1 matches at 8 bases. The V and J ends lost 4 bases and 0 bases, in that order; junction bases with no gene match: 2. The CDR3 is 15 amino acids. CDR1 is SGHDT and CDR2 is YYEEEE in the germline V gene. The DNA of the CDR3 is TGTGCCAGCAGCGCGGGACAGGCGAACACCGGGGAGCTGTTTTTT. This translates into CASSAGQANTGELFF.

The chain joins TRBV7-2 to TRBJ2-7; TRBD2 is a possible D gene (6 bases). Germline lookup yields CDR1 SGHTA and CDR2 FQGNSA. Between the trimmed V and J ends, which lost 6 bases and 3 bases, there was a span of 18 bases. The length of the CDR3 is 15 residues. CDR3 sequence reads: CASRDQRVALYEQYF. DNA for the CDR3: TGTGCCAGCAGAGACCAGCGGGTCGCCCTCTACGAGCAGTACTTC.

At least ten counts were recorded for this clonotype. The chain joins TRBV6-1 to TRBJ2-1, with a possible D match to TRBD2 (6 bases). Germline loops: CDR1 MNHNS, CDR2 SASEGT. This CDR3 contains 15 residues. Trimming took 6 bases from V and 4 from J, leaving 16 bases between them. The CDR3 nucleotides read TGTGCCAGCAGGGGACTGGAGGGGTTGTACAATGAGCAGTTCTTC. Protein sequence: CASRGLEGLYNEQFF.

Points on this clonotype: One end of the junction is discordant with germline, which a read error may explain. V usage is TRBV7-7 and J usage is TRBJ2-2; 12 nucleotides line up with TRBD2. CDR1 is SSHAT and CDR2 is FNYEAQ in the germline V gene (reference sequence). The CDR3 contains 15 residues. CDR3 residues: CASSLTSGGTGELFF. The CDR3, as DNA: TGTGCTAGCAGCTTGACTAGCGGGGGCACCGGGGAGCTGTTTTTT.

CDR3 coding DNA: TGCGCCAGCAGCTTTGGACGGGGGGGAAGGATTGAGCAGTTCTTC. It is translated as CASSFGRGGRIEQFF. This sequence joins TRBV5-1 and TRBJ2-1, with 8 bases fitting TRBD2. The CDR3 runs 15 residues. The junction had 10 bases not matched to a gene; V was cut back by 2 bases and J by 9 bases. Per the germline V gene, CDR1 is SGHRS and CDR2 is YFSETQ. Drawing the rest from reference TRBV5-1 and TRBJ2-1, the complete variable domain is KAGVTQTPRYLIKTRGQQVTLSCSPISGHRSVSWYQQTPGQGLQFLFEYFSETQRNKGNFPGRFSGRQFSNSRSEMNVSTLELGDSALYLCASSFGRGGRIEQFFGPGTRLTVL.

The table lists this clonotype with a count of one. This rearrangement joins TRBV4-1 to TRBJ2-3, with D perhaps TRBD2 (5 bases). The CDR3 totals 13 residues. V lost 0 bases to trimming and J lost 8 bases, with 9 bases between them. The V gene's germline CDR1 is MGHRA and CDR2 YSYEKL. This chain's CDR3 is CASSQEEGSTQYF. Here the CDR3 DNA reads TGCGCCAGCAGCCAAGAAGAAGGGAGTACGCAGTATTTT.

This clonotype was detected a few times. This sequence joins TRBV12-3 or TRBV12-4 and TRBJ2-7; a possible D gene is TRBD1 (5 bases). The CDR3 is 16 residues long. Trimming stripped 6 bases from V and 2 bases from J, with 20 bases between. CDR3 sequence (DNA): TGTGCCAGCAGCCCTACCCGGACAAGAATGGCCTACGAGCAGTACTTC. It yields the protein CASSPTRTRMAYEQYF.

This clonotype appeared a few times. The rearrangement uses TRBV5-1 and TRBJ1-4, with D tentatively TRBD1 (5 bases). The CDR3 covers 14 residues. CDR1 is SGHRS, CDR2 YFSETQ, per germline. Trimming cost V 0 bases and J 10 bases, with 13 bases left between them. The CDR3 is CASSLEGARGKLFF. The CDR3 DNA sequence: TGCGCCAGCAGCTTGGAAGGGGCGCGAGGAAAACTGTTTTTT.

The V gene is TRBV11-2, the J gene TRBJ1-4; no clear D. V shed 2 bases and J shed 5 bases, with 12 bases lying between them. The germline V gene encodes CDR1 SGHAT and CDR2 FQNNGV. This CDR3 has 15 amino acids. DNA for the CDR3: TGTGCCAGCAGCTTAAATAACGGACCAAATGAAAAACTGTTTTTT. It codes for CASSLNNGPNEKLFF.

This clonotype showed up just a few times. The chain is built from TRBV6-5 and TRBJ2-3, with 7 nucleotides matching TRBD2. This CDR3 is built from 12 residues. Germline trimming cut 4 bases from V and 10 bases from J; bases unmatched to any gene: 5. The germline V gene encodes CDR1 MNHEY and CDR2 SVGAGI. The DNA of the CDR3 is TGTGCCAGCAGTTTCCGTCGGGGGGCGCAGTATTTT. Translating it yields CASSFRRGAQYF.

CDR3 coding DNA: TGTGCCATCATGGCTAGCGGGAGCAACGAGCAGTACTTC. It translates to CAIMASGSNEQYF. V and J are TRBV10-3 and TRBJ2-7, with 10 positions matching TRBD2. CDR3 length: 13 amino acids. The germline V gene has CDR1 ENHRY and CDR2 SYGVKD. Losses at the gene ends were 7 bases for V and 5 bases for J; bases not matched to a gene: 5.

The V call is TRBV5-1, the J call TRBJ2-5, with 9 nucleotides matching TRBD2. The ends lost 1 base at V and 6 bases at J; junction bases unmatched: 10. This CDR3 is built from 16 residues. Germline V gene data show CDR1 as SGHRS and CDR2 as YFSETQ. In DNA, the CDR3 is TGCGCCAGCAGCTTGTTAAGCGGGGGGCAGCGACAGACCCAGTACTTC. As protein: CASSLLSGGQRQTQYF. The variable domain in full, with the rest retrieved from reference TRBV5-1 and TRBJ2-5, is KAGVTQTPRYLIKTRGQQVTLSCSPISGHRSVSWYQQTPGQGLQFLFEYFSETQRNKGNFPGRFSGRQFSNSRSEMNVSTLELGDSALYLCASSLLSGGQRQTQYFGPGTRLLVL.

This chain joins TRBV7-9 and TRBJ2-1, with 7 bases matching TRBD2. Trimming cost V 3 bases and J 6 bases; bases outside gene matches: 8. This CDR3 has 15 residues. Germline V gene data show CDR1 as SEHNR and CDR2 as FQNEAQ (reference sequence). The CDR3 sequence is CASSLRWRESNEQFF. In DNA form, the CDR3 reads TGTGCCAGCAGCTTGCGTTGGCGGGAGTCCAATGAGCAGTTCTTC.

For this clonotype: One end of the junction is discordant with germline, which a read error may explain. The chain carries TRBV6-2 or TRBV6-3 and TRBJ2-7; the match to TRBD2 covers 11 bases. Per the germline V gene, CDR1 is MNHEY and CDR2 is SVGEGT. The CDR3 is made up of 13 amino acids. CDR3 coding DNA: TGTGCCAGCAGTTACTCTGTTGGGACTAGCGGATTATTC. Its protein product is CASSYSVGTSGLF.

This sequence joins TRBV20-1 and TRBJ2-7; maybe TRBD2 (6 bases). The CDR3 sequence is 16 residues long. In germline, CDR1 is DFQATT, CDR2 SNEGSKA (reference sequence). Trimming cost V 5 bases and J 4 bases, with 24 bases left between them. The CDR3 bases are TGCAGTGCTCCGAAAGACTTGACTAGTACTAGGTACGAGCAGTACTTC. This encodes CSAPKDLTSTRYEQYF.

V is TRBV6-5 and J is TRBJ2-7; either TRBD1 or TRBD2 may fit D (6 bases each). V lost 2 bases to trimming and J lost 2 bases, with 19 bases between them. Looked up from germline, CDR1 is MNHEY and CDR2 is SVGAGI. This CDR3 comprises 17 residues. The CDR3 loop reads CASSYGAAWGAPYEQYF. As DNA, the CDR3 is TGTGCCAGCAGTTACGGCGCGGCATGGGGGGCTCCCTACGAGCAGTACTTC.

This clonotype was detected only a few times. J is TRBJ1-4 and V is TRBV7-8, with a possible D match to TRBD1 (6 bases). The germline V and J ends were trimmed by 11 bases and 3 bases, with 16 bases remaining between them. The V gene's germline CDR1 is SGHVS and CDR2 FQNEAQ. The CDR3 has 14 amino acids. The CDR3 bases are TGTGCCCCCTGTTGGGGGCCGCCTAATGAAAAACTGTTTTTT. Protein: CAPCWGPPNEKLFF.

This clonotype has more than one count but fewer than ten. The chain joins TRBV10-3 to TRBJ2-7; D is possibly TRBD2 (6 bases). Germline CDR1 reads ENHRY; CDR2 reads SYGVKD. The V and J ends lost 8 bases and 7 bases respectively, with 15 bases between them. This CDR3 region has 12 residues. CDR3 region: CAIGGWDGEQYF. The DNA of the CDR3 is TGTGCCATCGGAGGGTGGGACGGGGAGCAGTACTTC.

This clonotype has only a few counts. The V gene is TRBV20-1, the J gene TRBJ2-2; no definite D call. The V gene's germline CDR1 is DFQATT and CDR2 SNEGSKA (reference sequence). The CDR3 spans 12 residues. Trimming pared 5 bases from V and 0 bases from J, leaving 4 bases between. The CDR3 DNA follows: TGCAGTGCTTACGCGAACACCGGGGAGCTGTTTTTT. Protein product: CSAYANTGELFF.

The CDR3 DNA follows: TGTGCCAGCAGTGGGGGGGGGCCCTACGCAGATACGCAGTATTTT. Its translation: CASSGGGPYADTQYF. This sequence joins TRBV6-1 and TRBJ2-3; weak D call: TRBD2 (7 bases). The CDR3 contains 15 residues. The V and J ends lost 4 bases and 4 bases respectively, with 15 bases between them. Germline assignment: CDR1 MNHNS and CDR2 SASEGT.

This sequence joins TRBV5-1 and TRBJ2-5; 7 bases line up with TRBD1. The length of the CDR3 is 13 residues. Germline values: CDR1 SGHRS, CDR2 YFSETQ. V trimming: 6 bases; J trimming: 3 bases; junction bases outside the gene matches: 5. The CDR3 DNA follows: TGCGCCAGCAAGGGGGCCGAGGAAGAGACCCAGTACTTC. This gives the protein CASKGAEEETQYF.